Listed below are T cell receptor beta chains from one sample, sequenced in a study of blood T cell repertoires in COVID-19. TCRdb's copy holds only in-frame clones and misses some; the assay was immunoSEQ multiplex PCR. The sample lists a few hundred thousand clones; roughly 87% were seen once. The sequenced sample consisted of PBMCs or T cells enriched from blood (not recorded which). The receptor set was obtained from a woman under 40 who had recovered from COVID-19. Each CDR3 is given with its conserved first and last residue. The D gene is left open where the match is weak. Not all rows give a size; the values are once, few, many and, for expanded clones, a class.

D: TRBD1
J: TRBJ1-4
V: TRBV15
size: -
CDR3: CATSNRPGQGYEKLFF
DNA: TGTGCCACCAGCAACAGGCCGGGACAGGGCTATGAAAAACTGTTTTTT

D: TRBD1
J: TRBJ1-1
V: TRBV12-3/TRBV12-4
size: once
CDR3: CASRPPGGMEAFF
DNA: TGTGCCAGCAGGCCACCAGGGGGCATGGAAGCTTTCTTT

D: -
J: TRBJ1-1
V: TRBV27
size: few
CDR3: CASSSGDGPNTEAFF
DNA: TGTGCCAGCAGTTCAGGGGATGGCCCCAACACTGAAGCTTTCTTT

D: -
J: TRBJ2-1
V: TRBV6-5
size: -
CDR3: CASSYSGTYSYNEQFF
DNA: TGTGCCAGCAGTTACTCCGGGACTTACTCCTACAATGAGCAGTTCTTC

D: -
J: TRBJ1-6
V: TRBV7-2
size: -
CDR3: CASSLYYNSPLHF
DNA: TGTGCCAGCAGCTTATACTATAATTCACCCCTCCACTTT

D: TRBD1
J: TRBJ1-6
V: TRBV7-2
size: -
CDR3: CASSYTGTGGSPLHF
DNA: TGTGCCAGCAGCTATACCGGGACAGGGGGTTCACCCCTCCACTTT

D: -
J: TRBJ1-5
V: TRBV24-1
size: -
CDR3: CATSDTRAWGGSNQPQHF
DNA: TGTGCCACCAGTGATACGAGGGCGTGGGGAGGTAGCAATCAGCCCCAGCATTTT

D: -
J: TRBJ1-2
V: TRBV5-6
size: -
CDR3: CASRWTEGGYTF
DNA: TGTGCCAGCAGATGGACGGAGGGGGGCTACACCTTC

D: -
J: TRBJ2-2
V: TRBV9
size: few
CDR3: CASSGLAADGELFF
DNA: TGTGCCAGCAGCGGATTAGCCGCCGACGGGGAGCTGTTTTTT

D: -
J: TRBJ2-7
V: TRBV7-8
size: -
CDR3: CASSLEAGPYEQYF
DNA: TGTGCCAGCAGCTTAGAGGCAGGTCCCTACGAGCAGTACTTC

D: TRBD1
J: TRBJ2-2
V: TRBV15
size: -
CDR3: CATSREGGTGVTNTGELFF
DNA: TGTGCCACCAGCAGAGAAGGGGGGACAGGGGTGACGAACACCGGGGAGCTGTTTTTT

D: -
J: TRBJ1-2
V: TRBV9
size: -
CDR3: CASSAPGGYTF
DNA: TGTGCCAGCAGCGCCCCCGGTGGCTACACCTTC

D: TRBD1
J: TRBJ1-5
V: TRBV16
size: -
CDR3: CASTLDRAYQPQHF
DNA: TGTGCCAGCACCCTGGACAGGGCTTATCAGCCCCAGCATTTT

D: -
J: TRBJ1-3
V: TRBV9
size: -
CDR3: CASSVGQKPGNTIYF
DNA: TGTGCCAGCAGCGTGGGGCAGAAACCTGGAAACACCATATATTTT

D: TRBD2
J: TRBJ2-6
V: TRBV28
size: -
CDR3: CASTPGGTYGANVLTF
DNA: TGTGCCAGCACCCCCGGGGGGACCTATGGGGCCAACGTCCTGACTTTC

D: TRBD1
J: TRBJ2-7
V: TRBV7-9
size: -
CDR3: CASRQGTGSYEQYF
DNA: TGTGCCAGCCGCCAAGGGACAGGGTCCTACGAGCAGTACTTC

D: -
J: TRBJ1-1
V: TRBV27
size: -
CDR3: CASSLAAGLNTEAFF
DNA: TGTGCCAGCAGTTTAGCAGCGGGCCTGAACACTGAAGCTTTCTTT

D: -
J: TRBJ2-5
V: TRBV5-4
size: -
CDR3: CASSLAGSETQYF
DNA: TGTGCCAGCAGCTTGGCCGGGAGTGAGACCCAGTACTTC

D: -
J: TRBJ1-5
V: TRBV19
size: -
CDR3: CASSTTGTLYQPQHF
DNA: TGTGCCAGTAGTACCACCGGGACACTCTATCAGCCCCAGCATTTT

D: -
J: TRBJ2-2
V: TRBV30
size: few
CDR3: CAWTRVSGWRATGELFF
DNA: TGTGCCTGGACTAGAGTTTCTGGTTGGAGAGCAACCGGGGAGCTGTTTTTT

D: -
J: TRBJ1-5
V: TRBV9
size: -
CDR3: CASSGQGSQPQHF
DNA: TGTGCCAGCAGCGGGCAGGGGAGTCAGCCCCAGCATTTT

D: TRBD1
J: TRBJ1-6
V: TRBV27
size: -
CDR3: CASSLTGYNSPLHF
DNA: TGTGCCAGCAGCTTGACAGGGTATAATTCACCCCTCCACTTT

D: -
J: TRBJ2-7
V: TRBV6-5
size: -
CDR3: CASSSPTEGSYEQYF
DNA: TGTGCCAGCAGTTCCCCTACAGAGGGATCCTACGAGCAGTACTTC

D: -
J: TRBJ1-2
V: TRBV6-2/TRBV6-3
size: -
CDR3: CASSSQGGRYGYTF
DNA: TGTGCCAGCAGTTCCCAGGGAGGGCGCTATGGCTACACCTTC

D: TRBD2
J: TRBJ2-3
V: TRBV28
size: -
CDR3: CASSSSGTSGSTDTQYF
DNA: TGTGCCAGCAGTTCCTCCGGGACTAGCGGGAGCACAGATACGCAGTATTTT

D: -
J: TRBJ1-3
V: TRBV7-2
size: once
CDR3: CASSLDRGARGNTIYF
DNA: TGTGCCAGCAGCTTGGACCGGGGGGCGCGGGGAAACACCATATATTTT

D: -
J: TRBJ2-3
V: TRBV11-2
size: -
CDR3: CASSLEWSVVDTQYF
DNA: TGTGCCAGCAGCTTAGAGTGGTCGGTGGTAGATACGCAGTATTTT

D: TRBD1
J: TRBJ2-1
V: TRBV29-1
size: -
CDR3: CSVPVGQGVTNEQFF
DNA: TGCAGCGTTCCTGTGGGACAGGGGGTGACGAATGAGCAGTTCTTC

D: -
J: TRBJ1-4
V: TRBV21-1
size: -
CDR3: CASHRTGWSEKLFF
DNA: TGTGCCAGCCACCGGACAGGGTGGAGTGAAAAACTGTTTTTT

D: -
J: TRBJ1-1
V: TRBV5-4
size: -
CDR3: CASSFYQALPTEAFF
DNA: TGTGCCAGCAGCTTCTATCAGGCCCTTCCCACTGAAGCTTTCTTT

D: -
J: TRBJ2-7
V: TRBV9
size: -
CDR3: CASSPQGFEQYF
DNA: TGTGCCAGCAGCCCTCAGGGTTTTGAGCAGTACTTC

D: -
J: TRBJ1-2
V: TRBV14
size: -
CDR3: CASSRSASTDSSYGYTF
DNA: TGTGCCAGCAGCCGAAGCGCCTCGACGGACAGTTCCTATGGCTACACCTTC

D: -
J: TRBJ1-1
V: TRBV6-6
size: few
CDR3: CASSYQGIGTEAFF
DNA: TGTGCCAGCAGTTACCAGGGGATCGGTACTGAAGCTTTCTTT

D: -
J: TRBJ1-4
V: TRBV5-1
size: few
CDR3: CASSLVLGAEKLFF
DNA: TGCGCCAGCAGCTTGGTATTGGGGGCTGAAAAACTGTTTTTT

D: TRBD2
J: TRBJ2-1
V: TRBV5-1
size: -
CDR3: CASSLAISGPSYNEQFF
DNA: TGCGCCAGCAGCTTGGCCATTAGCGGGCCCTCCTACAATGAGCAGTTCTTC